A single TCR beta chain is shown here with its context. The antigen is unknown. These data are taken from a study of T-cell reconstitution after alpha-beta-depleted transplantation in children. V trimming: 8 bases; J trimming: 2 bases; junction bases outside the gene matches: 11. The CDR3 extends over 15 amino acids. General observations from the study: Diversity of TCRbeta at day 60 was high in some patients, arising from surviving recipient T cells and thymic progenitors.

Preparation of the TCRbeta library was carried out with unique molecular identifiers. TCRdb analysed the PCR reads with MiXCR anew, one entry per CDR3 protein. The data contain hundreds of thousands of distinct CDR3 sequences, about 12% of them singletons. This TCR was recovered from a girl aged 2 to 10 with congenital amegakaryocytic thrombocytopenia, due to receive a stem cell transplant. Sequenced material: PBMCs, taken before TCRalphabeta/CD19-depleted stem cell transplant. The chain combines TRBV12-3 or TRBV12-4 with TRBJ2-7, with 8 bases aligning to TRBD1. The CDR3 nucleotides read TGTGCCAGCCGCCAGACAGGGGCAGCCGCCTACGAGCAGTACTTC. It specifies CASRQTGAAAYEQYF.